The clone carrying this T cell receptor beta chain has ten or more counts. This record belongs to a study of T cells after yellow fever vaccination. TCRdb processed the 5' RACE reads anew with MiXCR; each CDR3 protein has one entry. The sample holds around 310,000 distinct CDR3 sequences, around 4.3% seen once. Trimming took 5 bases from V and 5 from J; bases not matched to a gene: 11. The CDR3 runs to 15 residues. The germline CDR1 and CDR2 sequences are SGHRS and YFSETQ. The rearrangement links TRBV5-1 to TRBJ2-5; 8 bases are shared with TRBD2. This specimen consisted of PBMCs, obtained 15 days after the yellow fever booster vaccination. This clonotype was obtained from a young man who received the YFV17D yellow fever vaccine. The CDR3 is CASSPTSAAGETQYF. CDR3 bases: TGCGCCAGCAGTCCGACTAGCGCTGCGGGGGAGACCCAGTACTTC.